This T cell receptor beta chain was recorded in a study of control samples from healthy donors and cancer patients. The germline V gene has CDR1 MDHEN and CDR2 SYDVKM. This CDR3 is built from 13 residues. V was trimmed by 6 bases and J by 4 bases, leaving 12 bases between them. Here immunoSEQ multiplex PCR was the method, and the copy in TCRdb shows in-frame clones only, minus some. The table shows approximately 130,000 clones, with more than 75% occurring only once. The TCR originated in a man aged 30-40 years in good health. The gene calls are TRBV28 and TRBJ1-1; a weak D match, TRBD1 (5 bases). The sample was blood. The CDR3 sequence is CASREGWVTEAFF. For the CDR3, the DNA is TGTGCCAGCAGGGAGGGGTGGGTCACTGAAGCTTTCTTT.